A single sample is the source of the 20 T cell receptor beta chains below, sequenced in a study of early T cells in non-severe SARS-CoV-2 infection. From the 5' RACE reads, TCRdb called clonotypes with MiXCR, one entry per CDR3 protein. The table shows around 52,000 distinct CDR3 sequences, with under 14% occurring only once. Material for sequencing was whole blood. The receptors shown here come from an adult who was a healthcare worker with PCR-confirmed SARS-CoV-2 infection or an uninfected control (not recorded which).

This clonotype was found a few times. The chain recombines TRBV20-1 with TRBJ1-6; 11 bases agree with TRBD1. With 3 bases clipped from V and 7 bases from J, the junction kept 11 bases outside the gene matches. The CDR3 runs 17 residues. Germline CDR1 reads DFQATT; CDR2 reads SNEGSKA (reference sequence). The CDR3 nucleotides are TGCAGTGCTAGTCCCCTGGGGGACAGGGGGGGAAATTCACCCCTCCACTTT. This codes for CSASPLGDRGGNSPLHF.

This clonotype was picked up a small number of times. This chain uses TRBV7-2 with TRBJ2-4, with D possibly matching TRBD1 (5 bases). Trimming took 6 bases from V and 1 from J, leaving 13 bases between them. The CDR3 covers 15 residues. The germline V gene encodes CDR1 SGHTA and CDR2 FQGNSA. The DNA for the CDR3 is TGTGCCAGCAGATTGACAGCCCTTGCCAAAAACATTCAGTACTTC. It is translated as CASRLTALAKNIQYF.

This chain links TRBV28 with TRBJ2-7, with D possibly being TRBD2 (6 bases). This CDR3 comprises 13 residues. Trimming cost V 3 bases and J 7 bases, with 13 bases left between them. Germline CDR1 and CDR2: MDHEN and SYDVKM. CDR3 bases: TGTGCCAGCAGTTTGGGGACTTACGGGGAGCAGTACTTC. It is translated as CASSLGTYGEQYF.

This sequence joins TRBV2 and TRBJ2-1; TRBD2 agrees at 10 bases. Germline loops: CDR1 SNHLY, CDR2 FYNNEI. The J segment lost 6 bases and the V segment lost 9 bases, leaving 8 bases of the junction unmatched. The CDR3 extends over 14 amino acids. The CDR3 loop reads CASRAGGPTNEQFF. The CDR3 nucleotides read TGTGCCAGTAGAGCGGGGGGGCCAACCAATGAGCAGTTCTTC.

The chain uses TRBV10-2 and TRBJ2-7; D unclear. The length of the CDR3 is 12 residues. Trimming stripped 6 bases from V and 3 bases from J, with 9 bases between. Per the germline V gene, CDR1 is WSHSY and CDR2 is SAAADI. As DNA, the CDR3 is TGCGCCAGCAGGGAGCGTCTCTACGAGCAGTACTTC. Translation gives CASRERLYEQYF.

The rearrangement joins TRBV2 to TRBJ1-5; the D gene is possibly TRBD1 (5 bases). The germline V gene has CDR1 SNHLY and CDR2 FYNNEI. The CDR3 is 17 residues long. Trimming took off 1 base at V and 4 bases at J, with 17 bases between the two ends. CDR3 sequence reads: CASSEDVWQGGNQPQHF. In DNA, the CDR3 is TGTGCCAGCAGTGAAGATGTTTGGCAGGGAGGTAATCAGCCCCAGCATTTT.

In its sample, this clonotype was seen many times. The rearrangement joins TRBV20-1 to TRBJ2-7; no firm D call. Per the germline V gene, CDR1 is DFQATT and CDR2 is SNEGSKA (reference sequence). This CDR3 region has 15 residues. Trimming pared 4 bases from V and 0 bases from J, leaving 16 bases between. The CDR3 here is CSAIGVSEDSYEQYF. The CDR3 nucleotides are TGCAGTGCTATAGGCGTCTCAGAAGACTCCTACGAGCAGTACTTC.

J is TRBJ2-1 and V is TRBV29-1; D is unresolved. The V and J ends lost 1 base and 9 bases respectively, with 13 bases between them. The CDR3 runs 13 residues. Germline V gene sequence: CDR1 SQVTM, CDR2 ANQGSEA. In DNA form, the CDR3 reads TGCAGCGTTGAAGTTGTGACAACGGGTGAGCAGTTCTTC. This codes for CSVEVVTTGEQFF.

The chain employs TRBV11-2 and TRBJ1-1; 8 positions match TRBD1. The ends lost 1 base at V and 4 bases at J; junction bases unmatched: 5. Germline V CDR1 and CDR2: SGHAT, FQNNGV. The CDR3 consists of 15 residues. The CDR3 sequence is CASSLVGQGGTEAFF. The CDR3 DNA follows: TGTGCCAGCAGCTTAGTAGGACAGGGCGGCACTGAAGCTTTCTTT.

Ten or more counts support this clonotype. The chain links TRBV6-4 to TRBJ2-2; 9 bases map to TRBD1. Per the germline V gene, CDR1 is MRHNA and CDR2 is SNTAGT. The J segment lost 3 bases and the V segment lost 6 bases, leaving 2 bases of the junction unmatched. The CDR3 covers 14 residues. The DNA of the CDR3 is TGTGCCAGCAGCCGGACAGGGGACACCGGGGAGCTGTTTTTT. Protein: CASSRTGDTGELFF.

The chain links TRBV7-3 to TRBJ2-2, with D unresolved. CDR1 and CDR2 (germline): SGHTA, FQGTGA. The CDR3 sequence is 13 residues long. Trimming cost V 0 bases and J 7 bases, with 6 bases left between them. The CDR3 DNA reads as TGTGCCAGCAGCTTAACCCCGGGCGGGGAGCTGTTTTTT. It codes for CASSLTPGGELFF.

This chain uses TRBV28 with TRBJ2-4; D not resolved. V lost 3 bases and J lost 7, with 13 bases in between. Germline CDR1 and CDR2: MDHEN and SYDVKM. This CDR3 contains 14 residues. CDR3 in amino acids: CASSFTVSRNIQYF. In nucleotides, the CDR3 is TGTGCCAGCAGTTTCACAGTTAGCCGGAACATTCAGTACTTC.

V is TRBV5-1 and J is TRBJ2-5, with no clear D. V was cut by 4 bases and J by 1 base, with 8 bases left in between. The CDR3 has 13 residues. Germline-derived CDR1 and CDR2 are SGHRS and YFSETQ. CDR3 sequence reads: CASSASSQETQYF. The CDR3 DNA follows: TGCGCCAGCAGCGCGTCTTCCCAAGAGACCCAGTACTTC.

This sequence joins TRBV27 and TRBJ2-2, with 8 nucleotides matching TRBD1. CDR1 and CDR2 (germline): MNHEY, SMNVEV (reference sequence). Unmatched junction bases numbered 7, after V lost 3 bases and J lost 7 bases. This CDR3 is built from 15 residues. In DNA, the CDR3 is TGTGCCAGCAGTTTTTGGCAGGGGGCCGGCGGGGAGCTGTTTTTT. This translates into CASSFWQGAGGELFF.

Only a few counts were recorded for this clonotype. The J gene is TRBJ2-7, the V gene TRBV7-9, with unresolved D. This CDR3 has 14 amino acids. Trimming removed 5 bases from V and 6 bases from J, with 17 bases in between. CDR1 and CDR2 from the germline V gene are SEHNR and FQNEAQ (reference sequence). CDR3 bases: TGTGCCAGCAGCCCGAGGACCCGCCACGGCGAGCAGTACTTC. Its protein is CASSPRTRHGEQYF.

The chain links TRBV28 to TRBJ1-5; D is uncertain. The CDR3 spans 10 residues. CDR1 and CDR2 from the germline V gene are MDHEN and SYDVKM. The V and J ends lost 6 bases and 10 bases respectively, with 7 bases between them. In nucleotides, the CDR3 is TGTGCCAGCAGCGAGGATCCCCAGCATTTT. It translates to CASSEDPQHF. The full variable domain, its missing parts supplied by reference TRBV28 and TRBJ1-5, is DVKVTQSSRYLVKRTGEKVFLECVQDMDHENMFWYRQDPGLGLRLIYFSYDVKMKEKGDIPEGYSVSREKKERFSLILESASTNQTSMYLCASSEDPQHFGDGTRLSIL.

This clonotype has a count of ten or more. The chain recombines TRBV12-3 or TRBV12-4 with TRBJ1-1; D uncertain. The CDR3 runs 12 residues. Trimming left V 4 bases short and J 10 bases short, with 13 bases between. Here the CDR3 DNA reads TGTGCCAGCAGTTCCTTTTCCAACGCAGCTTTCTTT. Translated, it gives CASSSFSNAAFF.

V and J are TRBV7-9 and TRBJ2-3; D might be TRBD1 (5 bases). Per the germline V gene, CDR1 is SEHNR and CDR2 is FQNEAQ (reference sequence). V lost 5 bases, J lost 6 bases, and 12 bases lay in between. This CDR3 spans 13 amino acids. CDR3 sequence reads: CASSHPRVDTQYF. CDR3 bases: TGTGCCAGCAGCCACCCCAGGGTCGATACGCAGTATTTT.

This clonotype has only a few counts. The rearrangement joins TRBV3-1 to TRBJ1-1, with unresolved D. The CDR3 is 13 residues long. V lost 0 bases to trimming and J lost 5 bases, with 7 bases between them. Germline CDR1 LGHDT, CDR2 YNNKEL (reference sequence). The CDR3 here is CASSQDGRTEAFF. The CDR3 DNA sequence: TGTGCCAGCAGCCAAGATGGGAGAACTGAAGCTTTCTTT.

This clonotype was observed a handful of times. The V and J genes are TRBV5-1 and TRBJ2-1, with 7 nucleotides matching TRBD2. The V gene's germline CDR1 is SGHRS and CDR2 YFSETQ. V was pared by 0 bases and J by 4 bases, with 7 bases of the junction left unmatched. CDR3 length: 16 amino acids. CDR3 bases: TGCGCCAGCAGCTTGGGTCCTGCGGGAGCTTACAATGAGCAGTTCTTC. It encodes CASSLGPAGAYNEQFF. Drawing the rest from reference TRBV5-1 and TRBJ2-1, the complete variable domain is KAGVTQTPRYLIKTRGQQVTLSCSPISGHRSVSWYQQTPGQGLQFLFEYFSETQRNKGNFPGRFSGRQFSNSRSEMNVSTLELGDSALYLCASSLGPAGAYNEQFFGPGTRLTVL.